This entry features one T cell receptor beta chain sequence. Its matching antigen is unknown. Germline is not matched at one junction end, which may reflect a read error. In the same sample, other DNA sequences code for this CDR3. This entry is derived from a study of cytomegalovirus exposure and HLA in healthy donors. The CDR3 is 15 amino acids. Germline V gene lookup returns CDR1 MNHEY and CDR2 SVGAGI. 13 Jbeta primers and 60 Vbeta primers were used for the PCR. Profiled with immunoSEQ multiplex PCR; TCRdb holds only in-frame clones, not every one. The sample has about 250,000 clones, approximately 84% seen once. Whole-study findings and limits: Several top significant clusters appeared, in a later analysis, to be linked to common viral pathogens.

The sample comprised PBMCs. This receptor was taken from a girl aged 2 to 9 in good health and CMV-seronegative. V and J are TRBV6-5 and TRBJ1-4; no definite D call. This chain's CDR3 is CASSSNPSTNEKLFF. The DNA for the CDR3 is TGTGCCAGCAGTTCCAATCCCAGTACTAATGAAAAACTGTTTTTC.